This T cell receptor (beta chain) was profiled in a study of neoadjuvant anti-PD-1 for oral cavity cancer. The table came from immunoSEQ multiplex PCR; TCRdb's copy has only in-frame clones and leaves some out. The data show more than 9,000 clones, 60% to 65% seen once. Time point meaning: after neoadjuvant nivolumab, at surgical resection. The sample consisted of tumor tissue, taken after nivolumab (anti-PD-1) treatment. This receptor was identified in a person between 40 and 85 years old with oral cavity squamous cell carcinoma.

This chain's CDR3 is CSARDGGYTF. CDR3 nucleotide sequence: TGCAGTGCTAGGGACGGCGGCTACACCTTC. The rearrangement joins TRBV20-1 to TRBJ1-2; D gene unclear. The CDR3 has 10 amino acids. V shed 3 bases and J shed 8 bases, with 7 bases lying between them. CDR1 is DFQATT, CDR2 SNEGSKA, per germline (reference sequence).